The 22 T cell receptor beta chains below were found in one sample sequenced in a study of blood T cell repertoires in COVID-19. Only in-frame clones appear in the TCRdb table, and some are missing; sequencing was by immunoSEQ multiplex PCR. The repertoire holds nearly 200,000 clones, with about 85% as singletons. What was sequenced was peripheral blood. The source is a man aged 60 to 69 with COVID-19, enrolled during active disease.

This clone appeared once. This chain joins TRBV7-8 and TRBJ1-5, with D possibly TRBD1 on 6 matching bases. Germline V gene lookup returns CDR1 SGHVS and CDR2 FQNEAQ. The V gene lost 1 base and the J gene lost 6 bases, with 22 bases spanning the gap. The CDR3 spans 18 residues. Here the CDR3 DNA reads TGTGCCAGCAGCTTAGGATCGAAATCCGGGGGCGGGAGTCAGCCCCAGCATTTT. Translation gives CASSLGSKSGGGSQPQHF.

The chain couples TRBV29-1 to TRBJ1-4, with D hard to call. Germline CDR1 reads SQVTM; CDR2 reads ANQGSEA. The CDR3 covers 14 residues. V was shortened by 0 bases and J by 0 bases, with 5 bases between the two germline ends. The CDR3 DNA sequence: TGCAGCGTTGAAGATTCCTCAACTAATGAAAAACTGTTTTTT. The encoded protein is CSVEDSSTNEKLFF.

A single count supports this clone. The chain combines TRBV4-1 with TRBJ2-7; tentatively, D is TRBD2 (5 bases). The CDR3 extends over 18 amino acids. From germline, CDR1 is MGHRA and CDR2 YSYEKL. The V end lost 2 bases, the J end lost 3 bases, and 23 bases lay between the germline ends. This CDR3 is CASSQLWQNVLARYEQYF. For the CDR3, the DNA is TGCGCCAGCAGCCAACTTTGGCAAAACGTTCTAGCCCGCTACGAGCAGTACTTC.

The chain combines TRBV11-2 with TRBJ1-1; 8 positions match TRBD1. CDR3 length: 14 residues. From germline, CDR1 is SGHAT and CDR2 FQNNGV. V shed 3 bases, J shed 0 bases, and the junction held 0 bases outside the gene matches. CDR3 DNA: TGTGCCAGCAGCTTGGGACAGGTGAACACTGAAGCTTTCTTT. This sequence encodes CASSLGQVNTEAFF.

The CDR3 region has the DNA TGTGCCATCGACAGGGGAGTGACTGAAGCTTTCTTT. It encodes CAIDRGVTEAFF. This chain connects TRBV2 to TRBJ1-1, with 8 bases fitting TRBD1. Germline trimming cut 10 bases from V and 5 bases from J; bases unmatched to any gene: 6. In germline, CDR1 is SNHLY, CDR2 FYNNEI. This CDR3 has 12 amino acids.

This clone was recorded only once. The rearrangement links TRBV10-3 to TRBJ1-5; 7 bases match TRBD1. Germline V CDR1 and CDR2: ENHRY, SYGVKD. The CDR3 length is 15 residues. V trimming: 2 bases; J trimming: 3 bases; junction bases outside the gene matches: 4. The CDR3 is CAISETDRINQPQHF. The CDR3 DNA reads TGTGCCATCAGTGAGACGGACAGGATCAATCAGCCCCAGCATTTT.

This chain links TRBV7-2 with TRBJ2-1; the match to TRBD1 covers 11 bases. With 0 bases clipped from V and 10 bases from J, the junction kept 8 bases outside the gene matches. CDR3 length: 16 amino acids. Germline CDR1 reads SGHTA; CDR2 reads FQGNSA. CDR3 in DNA: TGTGCCAGCAGCTTAGCGCAGGGACAGGGGGGTAGAGAGCAGTTCTTC. Translation: CASSLAQGQGGREQFF.

The CDR3 nucleotides read TGTGCCAGTAGTCTAACCCGCAGGGGTTTCGGAACAGATACGCAGTATTTT. Amino acids: CASSLTRRGFGTDTQYF. This chain connects TRBV19 to TRBJ2-3; TRBD1 is a possible D gene (6 bases). Between the trimmed V and J ends, which lost 5 bases and 3 bases, there was a span of 21 bases. Germline V gene data show CDR1 as LNHDA and CDR2 as SQIVND (reference sequence). This CDR3 spans 17 amino acids.

The gene calls are TRBV5-1 and TRBJ2-3; D may be TRBD1 (6 bases). Germline V gene lookup returns CDR1 SGHRS and CDR2 YFSETQ. The CDR3 is made up of 15 amino acids. The V and J ends lost 0 bases and 2 bases respectively, with 10 bases between them. DNA for the CDR3: TGCGCCAGCAGCTTGGTGGGGGCACACACAGATACGCAGTATTTT. This sequence encodes CASSLVGAHTDTQYF.

This clone was recorded once. The V gene is TRBV6-5, the J gene TRBJ1-4, with 7 bases that match TRBD1. Trimming cost V 8 bases and J 5 bases; bases outside gene matches: 11. The CDR3 has 15 amino acids. CDR1 and CDR2 (germline): MNHEY, SVGAGI. The CDR3 sequence: CASRPSGTVNEKLFF. Here the CDR3 DNA reads TGTGCCAGCCGACCCTCGGGGACAGTGAATGAAAAACTGTTTTTT.

On this clone itself: Other DNA sequences within the sample encode an identical CDR3. This sequence joins TRBV10-3 and TRBJ2-7; 9 bases line up with TRBD1. Germline V gives CDR1 ENHRY, CDR2 SYGVKD. J was trimmed by 3 bases and V by 8 bases; bases with no gene match: 2. The CDR3 totals 12 residues. The CDR3 nucleotides are TGTGCCATCTCGGGACAGGGCTACGAGCAGTACTTC. It is translated as CAISGQGYEQYF.

CDR3 amino acids: CASSPPRAGGNQPQHF. Written as DNA, the CDR3 is TGTGCCAGCAGTCCTCCCAGGGCAGGGGGCAATCAGCCCCAGCATTTT. The V gene is TRBV28, the J gene TRBJ1-5, with D possibly TRBD1 on 6 matching bases. CDR1 is MDHEN, CDR2 SYDVKM, per germline. The CDR3 has 16 amino acids. Trimming removed 5 bases from V and 2 bases from J, with 16 bases in between. Full variable domain (missing parts from reference TRBV28 and TRBJ1-5): DVKVTQSSRYLVKRTGEKVFLECVQDMDHENMFWYRQDPGLGLRLIYFSYDVKMKEKGDIPEGYSVSREKKERFSLILESASTNQTSMYLCASSPPRAGGNQPQHFGDGTRLSIL.

This clone occurred once. V is TRBV10-3 and J is TRBJ1-4, with D perhaps matching TRBD1 (6 bases). CDR1 and CDR2 (germline): ENHRY, SYGVKD. CDR3 size: 15 residues. Trimming took 8 bases from V and 2 from J, leaving 15 bases between them. In DNA, the CDR3 is TGTGCCATCGGGGGCGTGCTGGCGACTAATGAAAAACTGTTTTTT. Translated, it gives CAIGGVLATNEKLFF.

V and J are TRBV10-3 and TRBJ1-5; tentatively, D is TRBD1 (6 bases). CDR3 size: 15 residues. Germline V CDR1 and CDR2: ENHRY, SYGVKD. V was trimmed by 9 bases and J by 1 base, leaving 16 bases between them. CDR3 bases: TGTGCCATTAAAGCGGACAGCCTGAGCAATCAGCCCCAGCATTTT. It encodes CAIKADSLSNQPQHF.

V is TRBV9 and J is TRBJ1-3; D is unresolved. The CDR3 length is 15 residues. V lost 0 bases and J 0 bases, leaving 7 bases between the germline ends. Germline CDR1 and CDR2: SGDLS and YYNGEE. In nucleotides, the CDR3 is TGTGCCAGCAGCGTAGGTAGAAGCTCTGGAAACACCATATATTTT. Protein sequence: CASSVGRSSGNTIYF.

V is TRBV7-2 and J is TRBJ2-7, with D perhaps matching TRBD1 (6 bases). Germline-derived CDR1 and CDR2 are SGHTA and FQGNSA. CDR3 length: 13 amino acids. V shed 4 bases and J shed 4 bases, with 11 bases lying between them. This CDR3 reads CASSSVQGYEQYF. The DNA of the CDR3 is TGTGCCAGCAGCTCTGTGCAGGGGTACGAGCAGTACTTC.

The chain couples TRBV5-4 to TRBJ1-1, with TRBD1 matching over 8 bases. The CDR3 runs to 15 residues. J lost 4 bases, V lost 3 bases, and 8 bases had no gene match. Germline V gene sequence: CDR1 SGHNT, CDR2 YYREEE (reference sequence). CDR3 region: CASSSGPTGGTEAFF. In DNA form, the CDR3 reads TGTGCCAGCAGCTCGGGACCTACAGGGGGCACTGAAGCTTTCTTT.

This clone was counted between two and nine times. This sequence joins TRBV24-1 and TRBJ1-3; TRBD1 agrees at 10 bases. V trimming: 4 bases; J trimming: 1 base; junction bases outside the gene matches: 6. This CDR3 is 17 amino acids long. The germline V gene encodes CDR1 KGHDR and CDR2 SFDVKD. The CDR3: CATSDPPGQGSGNTIYF. The CDR3, as DNA: TGTGCCACCAGTGACCCCCCGGGACAGGGGTCTGGAAACACCATATATTTT.

This clone was detected only a few times. The rearrangement uses TRBV4-3 and TRBJ1-1; no firm D call. Trimming removed 4 bases at V and 6 bases at J, with 15 bases between. Looked up from germline, CDR1 is LGHNA and CDR2 is YSLEER. The CDR3 runs to 14 residues. CDR3: CASSLGEGLSEAFF. The CDR3 DNA reads TGCGCCAGCAGCCTTGGGGAGGGTTTGTCTGAAGCTTTCTTT.

The chain uses TRBV7-9 and TRBJ1-2; D call uncertain. With 1 base removed from V and 4 bases from J, the gap between germline ends came to 10 bases. CDR1 and CDR2 (germline): SEHNR, FQNEAQ (reference sequence). This CDR3 comprises 14 residues. The DNA for the CDR3 is TGTGCCAGCAGCTTAGACCAGTTCATCTATGGCTACACCTTC. This codes for CASSLDQFIYGYTF.

The chain employs TRBV4-3 and TRBJ1-1, with D uncertain. CDR1 is LGHNA and CDR2 is YSLEER in the germline V gene. This CDR3 has 15 residues. Deletions cut 0 bases from V and 4 bases from J, with 12 bases between. The CDR3 DNA reads as TGCGCCAGCAGCCAAGATAATAATCGGGGCACTGAAGCTTTCTTT. Amino acids: CASSQDNNRGTEAFF.

The chain combines TRBV5-1 with TRBJ1-3, with no clear D. Germline V lookup: CDR1 SGHRS, CDR2 YFSETQ. Between the trimmed V and J ends, which lost 2 bases and 0 bases, there was a span of 6 bases. The CDR3 is 14 amino acids. DNA for the CDR3: TGCGCCAGCAGCTTACACGCCTCTGGAAACACCATATATTTT. Translating it yields CASSLHASGNTIYF.